This TCR beta chain was obtained from a study of molecular identifiers for immune sequencing clone quantification. As concerns this clonotype: Its target is not known.

Naive CD8 T cells underwent sorting with the CD8+CD4-CCR7+CD45RA+ definition. TCRdb re-called the PCR reads with MiXCR, one entry per CDR3 protein. The sample holds approximately 500,000 distinct CDR3 sequences, around 23% seen once. Study-wide points: Clones carrying above 20 RNA copies accounted for over 98% of effector molecules, under 1% in naive cells.

Trimming stripped 5 bases from V and 1 base from J, with 11 bases between. This CDR3 is built from 14 residues. Sequenced material: naive CD8+ T cells from blood, with Jurkat cell RNA spiked in. Described subset: FACS-sorted CD8+CD4-CCR7+CD45RA+ naive T cells. This chain links TRBV12-3 or TRBV12-4 with TRBJ1-2; weak D call: TRBD1 (5 bases). This TCR came from a human donor in good health. Some libraries in this study had Jurkat cell RNA spiked in. The CDR3 sequence is CASSLGASNYGYTF. CDR3 sequence (DNA): TGTGCCAGCAGTCTTGGGGCCAGTAACTATGGCTACACCTTC.